The rows below give T cell receptor beta chains drawn from one sample of a study of blood T cell repertoires in COVID-19. Data came from immunoSEQ multiplex PCR; TCRdb stores just in-frame clones and leaves some out. Of over 85,000 clones in the sample, around 90% are singletons; the top ten hold about 16%. The sequencing sample was made of peripheral blood. The receptors derive from a male donor with acute or convalescent COVID-19. The CDR3 runs from the conserved cysteine through the conserved F or W. The order of the fields is V gene, J gene, clone size, D gene, CDR3 DNA, CDR3 protein. D genes are given only for firm matches. Expanded clones get a size class; other rows say once, few or many, or leave the size out.

TRBV2,TRBJ1-4,NA,NA,TGTGCCAGCAGCCCCCAGGGAGGAGGTGAAAAACTGTTTTTT,CASSPQGGGEKLFF
TRBV5-6,TRBJ2-2,few,TRBD1,TGTGCCAGCAGCCTACCCCGACAGGGGTCGAACACCGGGGAGCTGTTTTTT,CASSLPRQGSNTGELFF
TRBV7-7,TRBJ2-5,once,NA,TGTGCTAGCAGCTTGGGGGCGGGAGAGACCCAGTACTTC,CASSLGAGETQYF
TRBV20-1,TRBJ2-3,NA,NA,TGCAGTGCACACCTCGGGAATACGCAGTATTTT,CSAHLGNTQYF
TRBV19,TRBJ2-7,NA,NA,TGTGCCAGTAGTAACAGGGTACCCTCGGGCGAGCAGTACTTC,CASSNRVPSGEQYF
TRBV18,TRBJ1-1,once,NA,TGTGCCAGCTCTGGGCAGCTCATGAACACTGAAGCTTTCTTT,CASSGQLMNTEAFF
TRBV5-1,TRBJ1-2,NA,NA,TGCGCCAGCCCAGACAGGGGCTACACCTTC,CASPDRGYTF
TRBV19,TRBJ1-5,NA,TRBD1,TGTGCCAGTAGTGTCGACAGGGAGGCAAATCAGCCCCAGCATTTT,CASSVDREANQPQHF
TRBV3-1/TRBV3-2,TRBJ2-7,NA,NA,TGTGCCAGCGCTCGGTCTTCTTACTCCTACGAGCAGTACTTC,CASARSSYSYEQYF
TRBV7-2,TRBJ2-7,NA,TRBD2,TGTGCCAGCAGCTTAATCGTAGGAGGGACTAGCGGGGGTAGCTACGAGCAGTACTTC,CASSLIVGGTSGGSYEQYF
TRBV30,TRBJ1-3,NA,NA,TGTGCCTGGAGTGTAGGGGGGGGAGACACCATATATTTT,CAWSVGGGDTIYF
TRBV3-1/TRBV3-2,TRBJ2-7,NA,TRBD2,TGTGCCAGCAGCAAGAGATGGGGGGGAAACTCCTACGAGCAGTACTTC,CASSKRWGGNSYEQYF
TRBV6-1,TRBJ1-4,few,TRBD1,TGTGCCAGCAGTGAAGCGAGAGGACAGGGAAATGAAAAACTGTTTTTT,CASSEARGQGNEKLFF
TRBV24-1,TRBJ1-1,NA,TRBD1,TGTGCCACCAGTGGTACAACAGGGGACGCCGCTTTCTTT,CATSGTTGDAAFF
TRBV6-6,TRBJ1-2,NA,NA,TGTGCCAGCACTGGCGGCGGGGGACGTATCTATGGCTACACCTTC,CASTGGGGRIYGYTF
TRBV5-1,TRBJ2-5,NA,TRBD1,TGCGCCAGCAGCACGGGACAGGGGCGCCAAGAGACCCAGTACTTC,CASSTGQGRQETQYF
TRBV10-3,TRBJ1-6,NA,NA,TGTGCCATCAGGGAGACAGTCTATAATTCACCCCTCCACTTT,CAIRETVYNSPLHF
TRBV2,TRBJ1-4,NA,NA,TGTGCCAGCAGTGAAGCGGGCAAACTGTTTTTT,CASSEAGKLFF
TRBV6-1,TRBJ2-7,NA,TRBD1,TGTGCCAGCAGTGAGAGCTTCCTTGGGACAGGGGGCCGGGACGAGCAGTACTTC,CASSESFLGTGGRDEQYF
TRBV11-2,TRBJ2-1,NA,TRBD2,TGTGCCAGCAGTGAGCGGGGGGGCGGGTCGAATGAGCAGTTCTTC,CASSERGGGSNEQFF
TRBV6-6,TRBJ1-1,NA,TRBD1,TGTGCCAGCAGCCGAAGACAGGGGGCTGAAGCTTTCTTT,CASSRRQGAEAFF
TRBV29-1,TRBJ2-5,NA,TRBD2,TGCAGCGTTTTAGCGGGGGGACAAGAGACCCAGTACTTC,CSVLAGGQETQYF
TRBV5-1,TRBJ2-1,few,NA,TGCGCCAGCAGCTTGGTGGACAGACAATACAATGAGCAGTTCTTC,CASSLVDRQYNEQFF
TRBV5-5,TRBJ2-5,NA,NA,TGTGCCAGCAGCTCCGGGACAACCCAAGAGACCCAGTACTTC,CASSSGTTQETQYF
TRBV19,TRBJ2-7,once,TRBD1,TGTGCCAGTAGTATAGGTGGGGACAGAGGCGAGCAGTACTTC,CASSIGGDRGEQYF
TRBV29-1,TRBJ1-4,NA,TRBD1,TGCAGCGTTGCCGGACAGGGGAATGAAAAACTGTTTTTT,CSVAGQGNEKLFF
TRBV21-1,TRBJ2-7,few,NA,TGTGCCAGCAGCGAAATGGGGCTGCCCTACGAGCAGTACTTC,CASSEMGLPYEQYF
TRBV6-6,TRBJ1-5,NA,NA,TGTGCCAGCAGAAAAGGGGATAGCAATCAGCCCCAGCATTTT,CASRKGDSNQPQHF
TRBV7-9,TRBJ1-6,NA,TRBD1,TGTGCCAGCAGCTACCAGACAGGGGGCGCGGATAATTCACCCCTCCACTTT,CASSYQTGGADNSPLHF
TRBV7-3,TRBJ2-1,NA,TRBD2,TGTGCCAGCAGCTCTAGCGGGGGGGCCCCCAGGGAGCAGTTCTTC,CASSSSGGAPREQFF
TRBV5-1,TRBJ1-4,NA,NA,TGCGCCAGCAGCGATTCAGGGTGGGCTAATGAAAAACTGTTTTTT,CASSDSGWANEKLFF
TRBV18,TRBJ1-6,NA,TRBD1,TGTGCCAGCTCACCACCTGGACAGGGTGGAGGTTCACCCCTCCACTTT,CASSPPGQGGGSPLHF
TRBV7-2,TRBJ1-2,NA,TRBD1,TGTGCCAGCAGCGCGGACAGGGGTGGCTATGGCTACACCTTC,CASSADRGGYGYTF
TRBV5-8,TRBJ1-2,NA,NA,TGTGCCAGCAGCTTGTCTAGGGGGAGTACTAACTATGGCTACACCTTC,CASSLSRGSTNYGYTF
TRBV6-5,TRBJ1-4,NA,TRBD1,TGTGCCAGCAATCTACAGGGGGCGCGAGAAAAACTGTTTTTT,CASNLQGAREKLFF
TRBV28,TRBJ1-2,once,TRBD1,TGTGCCAGCGGTACCTCGGACAGGGTCTATGGCTACACCTTC,CASGTSDRVYGYTF
TRBV28,TRBJ1-2,NA,TRBD1,TGTGCCAGCCAGCCAGGACAGGGGTGGTATGGCTACACCTTC,CASQPGQGWYGYTF
TRBV29-1,TRBJ2-3,once,NA,TGCAGCGCCCACCAGGGGGATACGCAGTATTTT,CSAHQGDTQYF
TRBV6-5,TRBJ1-1,NA,NA,TGTGCCAGCAGGCACAGTGGGGAGACTGAAGCTTTCTTT,CASRHSGETEAFF
TRBV5-1,TRBJ2-7,NA,TRBD1,TGCGCCAGCAGCTGGAGGGACAGGGGAAGCGACGAGCAGTACTTC,CASSWRDRGSDEQYF
TRBV4-1,TRBJ2-3,NA,TRBD2,TGCGCCAGCAGGGGGACTAGCGGGGGGCGTACAGATACGCAGTATTTT,CASRGTSGGRTDTQYF
TRBV14,TRBJ1-2,NA,NA,TGTGCCAGCAGTCGACAGGAAGGGGATGGCTACACCTTC,CASSRQEGDGYTF